The clone carrying this T cell receptor (beta chain) was found a few times. Unique molecular identifiers tagged the TCRbeta library. TCRdb called the PCR reads again in MiXCR, with one record for every CDR3 protein. The repertoire consists of approximately 350,000 distinct CDR3 sequences, with roughly 13% occurring once and the leading ten covering 3.5% to 4.5%. Per the germline V gene, CDR1 is SGHRS and CDR2 is YFSETQ. The V and J ends lost 0 bases and 9 bases respectively, with 7 bases between them. The CDR3 sequence is 13 residues long. This entry belongs to a study of T-cell reconstitution after alpha-beta-depleted transplantation in children.

The TCR was taken from a human donor who donated a stem cell graft to a child with Fanconi anemia. This sequence joins TRBV5-1 and TRBJ1-6; a weak D match, TRBD1 (5 bases). The sequenced sample was PBMCs, obtained from the stem cell graft. This chain's CDR3 is CASSLGGVSPLHF. CDR3 nucleotide sequence: TGCGCCAGCAGCTTGGGAGGGGTTTCACCCCTCCACTTT.